The 29 T cell receptor beta chains given below trace back to one sample, sequenced in a study of blood T cell repertoires in COVID-19. Produced via immunoSEQ multiplex PCR; TCRdb's table is partial and in-frame only. The profile shows 270,000 or so clones, more than 80% of them singletons. Material for sequencing was PBMCs or T cells enriched from blood (not recorded which). All receptors derive from a woman aged 25 to 39 with acute COVID-19.

This clone has only one observation. The chain recombines TRBV4-1 with TRBJ2-1, with 9 bases matching TRBD1. Germline trimming cut 3 bases from V and 4 bases from J; bases unmatched to any gene: 4. Germline V gene lookup returns CDR1 MGHRA and CDR2 YSYEKL. The CDR3 sequence is 15 residues long. This CDR3 is CASSHSGQGYNEQFF. For the CDR3, the DNA is TGCGCCAGCAGCCATTCAGGACAGGGGTACAATGAGCAGTTCTTC.

A single count supports this clone. The chain combines TRBV9 with TRBJ2-7; 10 bases line up with TRBD2. The germline gives CDR1 SGDLS, CDR2 YYNGEE. J lost 5 bases, V lost 0 bases, and 11 bases had no gene match. The CDR3 is 17 amino acids. The CDR3 loop reads CASSVGTGGLAGDEQYF. CDR3 sequence (DNA): TGTGCCAGCAGCGTAGGGACAGGCGGTCTAGCGGGAGACGAGCAGTACTTC.

The chain combines TRBV6-5 with TRBJ2-3, with TRBD1 matching 9 bases. The CDR3 sequence is 14 residues long. Germline trimming cut 8 bases from V and 1 base from J; bases unmatched to any gene: 4. Germline-derived CDR1 and CDR2 are MNHEY and SVGAGI. Here the CDR3 DNA reads TGTGCCAGCGACCGGGACAGGGGCACAGATACGCAGTATTTT. It specifies CASDRDRGTDTQYF.

Concerning this clone itself: Because the CDR3 is missing its conserved closing phenylalanine or tryptophan, this is likely a read error. The DNA is left out, because the CDR3 cannot be placed on it with certainty; the CDR3 is given as TCRdb lists it. This chain joins TRBV23-1 and TRBJ2-7; TRBD2, as called in the table, went unchecked against the DNA. TRBV23-1 belongs to the ORF category, with a function that is uncertain. The CDR3 numbers 17 amino acids, ends counted. CDR3 amino acids: CASSQSDSAGGRADFSL.

J is TRBJ2-1 and V is TRBV19, with TRBD2 matching over 15 bases. Germline V lookup: CDR1 LNHDA, CDR2 SQIVND (reference sequence). The CDR3 loop spans 20 amino acids. V was clipped by 5 bases and J by 2 bases; unmatched bases: 13. CDR3 sequence (DNA): TGTGCCAGTAGTGAAGGACTAGCGGGAGGGCAAGCACAGGCCTACAATGAGCAGTTCTTC. Translating gives CASSEGLAGGQAQAYNEQFF. Full variable domain (rest looked up from reference TRBV19 and TRBJ2-1): DGGITQSPKYLFRKEGQNVTLSCEQNLNHDAMYWYRQDPGQGLRLIYYSQIVNDFQKGDIAEGYSVSREKKESFPLTVTSAQKNPTAFYLCASSEGLAGGQAQAYNEQFFGPGTRLTVL.

The rearrangement uses TRBV20-1 and TRBJ2-6; no firm D call. Trimming stripped 3 bases from V and 4 bases from J, with 4 bases between. CDR1 is DFQATT and CDR2 is SNEGSKA in the germline V gene (reference sequence). CDR3 length: 12 residues. CDR3 coding DNA: TGCAGTGCTAGTTCAGGGGCCAACGTCCTGACTTTC. Its translation is CSASSGANVLTF.

The V call is TRBV28, the J call TRBJ2-1; 7 nucleotides align to TRBD2. The germline V gene has CDR1 MDHEN and CDR2 SYDVKM. V gave up 6 bases and J gave up 0 bases; unmatched junction bases: 11. There are 17 residues in the CDR3. For the CDR3, the DNA is TGTGCCAGCAGCTCTGCTAGCGGTCTAAGCTCCTACAATGAGCAGTTCTTC. This gives the protein CASSSASGLSSYNEQFF.

The chain employs TRBV24-1 and TRBJ1-1; D is ambiguous. The CDR3 has 13 amino acids. Looked up from germline, CDR1 is KGHDR and CDR2 is SFDVKD. V lost 2 bases, J lost 3 bases, and 6 bases lay in between. The CDR3 sequence: CATSDSDYTEAFF. The CDR3 DNA sequence: TGTGCCACCAGTGATTCTGACTACACTGAAGCTTTCTTT.

The count of this clone is one. This sequence joins TRBV7-3 and TRBJ2-1, with 7 bases identical to TRBD2. The CDR3 sequence is 15 residues long. Germline V lookup: CDR1 SGHTA, CDR2 FQGTGA. V trimming: 5 bases; J trimming: 10 bases; junction bases outside the gene matches: 14. DNA for the CDR3: TGTGCCAGCAGCCGGGGGACTAACCCATCTCACGAGCAGTTCTTC. This encodes CASSRGTNPSHEQFF.

This chain joins TRBV28 and TRBJ2-7, with D possibly TRBD2 on 6 matching bases. The CDR3 spans 13 residues. CDR1 MDHEN and CDR2 SYDVKM come from the germline V gene. V gave up 1 base and J gave up 7 bases, with 11 bases separating them. CDR3 in amino acids: CASSLSAAGEQYF. In nucleotides, the CDR3 is TGTGCCAGCAGTTTATCGGCAGCGGGTGAGCAGTACTTC.

The chain carries TRBV11-3 and TRBJ1-1; no clear D gene. The germline V and J ends were trimmed by 0 bases and 8 bases, with 7 bases remaining between them. CDR1 and CDR2 (germline): SGHNT, YENEEA. This CDR3 contains 12 residues. This CDR3 is CASSLESGEAFF. CDR3 in DNA: TGTGCCAGCAGCTTAGAGTCGGGGGAAGCTTTCTTT.

This rearrangement joins TRBV10-1 to TRBJ2-7, with 8 bases matching TRBD1. The V gene end was trimmed by 5 bases and the J gene end by 5 bases; junction bases not matched to a gene: 11. There are 15 residues in the CDR3. Germline V CDR1 and CDR2: WNHNN, SYGVQD (reference sequence). The CDR3 spells CASSSRQGAVDEQYF. CDR3 DNA sequence: TGCGCCAGCAGTTCTCGGCAGGGGGCCGTCGACGAGCAGTACTTC.

J is TRBJ1-2 and V is TRBV19, with D possibly matching TRBD1 (5 bases). Germline V gene lookup returns CDR1 LNHDA and CDR2 SQIVND (reference sequence). This CDR3 contains 13 residues. Trimming removed 7 bases at V and 7 bases at J, with 16 bases between. CDR3 sequence (DNA): TGTGCCAGTATTCTCAGGGATGGTACTGGCTACACCTTC. It is translated as CASILRDGTGYTF.

This clone was counted once. V and J are TRBV27 and TRBJ1-3; tentatively, D is TRBD1 (5 bases). The germline V gene encodes CDR1 MNHEY and CDR2 SMNVEV (reference sequence). The V gene lost 6 bases and the J gene lost 0 bases, with 12 bases spanning the gap. The CDR3 has 15 residues. The CDR3 reads CASSLGVSSGNTIYF. The CDR3 bases are TGTGCCAGCAGCCTAGGGGTGAGCTCTGGAAACACCATATATTTT.

The rearrangement links TRBV5-1 to TRBJ1-1; perhaps TRBD1 as D (5 bases). The CDR3 loop spans 15 amino acids. In germline, CDR1 is SGHRS, CDR2 YFSETQ. V gave up 4 bases and J gave up 0 bases, with 13 bases separating them. As DNA, the CDR3 is TGCGCCAGCAGCGGGGGGACTTACCTGAACACTGAAGCTTTCTTT. Translating it yields CASSGGTYLNTEAFF.

The gene calls are TRBV19 and TRBJ2-2; TRBD2 is a possible D gene (6 bases). The CDR3 covers 10 residues. CDR1 and CDR2 from the germline V gene are LNHDA and SQIVND (reference sequence). V lost 11 bases and J lost 7, with 8 bases in between. CDR3 loop: CASGSGELFF. The CDR3 coding sequence is TGTGCCTCCGGGAGCGGGGAGCTGTTTTTT.

This clone has only a few counts. The gene calls are TRBV28 and TRBJ2-7; D is unresolved. Germline lookup yields CDR1 MDHEN and CDR2 SYDVKM. The CDR3 is 11 amino acids. Deletions cut 5 bases from V and 4 bases from J, with 6 bases between. The CDR3 loop reads CASSRRYEQYF. The CDR3 region has the DNA TGTGCCAGCAGTCGCAGGTACGAGCAGTACTTC.

The rearrangement uses TRBV27 and TRBJ1-1; TRBD1 matches at 9 bases. J was trimmed by 11 bases and V by 5 bases; bases with no gene match: 9. There are 13 residues in the CDR3. CDR1 is MNHEY and CDR2 is SMNVEV in the germline V gene (reference sequence). The CDR3 DNA reads as TGTGCCAGCAGTCCCCGGACAGGGGCGGATGCTTTCTTT. Protein: CASSPRTGADAFF.

This clone was observed a single time. The chain combines TRBV12-5 with TRBJ2-1, with 8 bases identical to TRBD2. V was clipped by 5 bases and J by 4 bases; unmatched bases: 7. The CDR3 is 15 amino acids. Per the germline V gene, CDR1 is LGHNT and CDR2 is FRNRAP. The CDR3 nucleotides read TGTGCTAGTGGTCCGGATATAGCGGGGTACAATGAGCAGTTCTTC. Residues: CASGPDIAGYNEQFF.

The chain employs TRBV19 and TRBJ1-1; 12 nucleotides match TRBD1. The junction had 4 bases not matched to a gene; V was cut back by 4 bases and J by 7 bases. Germline assignment: CDR1 LNHDA and CDR2 SQIVND (reference sequence). CDR3 length equals 14 residues. The CDR3 spells CASSRGQGAFEAFF. CDR3 DNA: TGTGCCAGTAGTAGGGGACAGGGGGCCTTTGAAGCTTTCTTT.

This CDR3 reads CASSESLAGLGEQFF. The CDR3 DNA reads as TGTGCCAGCAGTGAATCTCTAGCGGGTTTGGGTGAGCAGTTCTTC. The V and J genes are TRBV6-1 and TRBJ2-1, with TRBD2 identical over 8 bases. V gave up 2 bases and J gave up 9 bases; unmatched junction bases: 9. Germline CDR1 MNHNS, CDR2 SASEGT. The CDR3 runs to 15 residues.

This chain links TRBV7-2 with TRBJ2-1, with 11 nucleotides matching TRBD2. The ends lost 5 bases at V and 7 bases at J; junction bases unmatched: 10. The CDR3 has 16 amino acids. The germline V gene encodes CDR1 SGHTA and CDR2 FQGNSA. CDR3 coding DNA: TGTGCCAGCAGCCTGACTACTAGCGGGAGTCGGAATGAGCAGTTCTTC. Its protein product is CASSLTTSGSRNEQFF.

J is TRBJ1-4 and V is TRBV10-1, with 7 bases that match TRBD1. CDR3 size: 13 residues. V lost 5 bases, J lost 7 bases, and 4 bases stayed unmatched. Germline CDR1 reads WNHNN; CDR2 reads SYGVQD (reference sequence). Here the CDR3 DNA reads TGCGCCAGCAGTAAACAGGGGATTGAAAAACTGTTTTTT. This encodes CASSKQGIEKLFF.

The chain combines TRBV28 with TRBJ1-6, with D perhaps matching TRBD1 (6 bases). The V gene lost 1 base and the J gene lost 2 bases, with 18 bases spanning the gap. The CDR3 has 19 residues. The germline V gene has CDR1 MDHEN and CDR2 SYDVKM. The CDR3 loop is CASSLSHRVDEPYNSPLHF. In DNA, the CDR3 is TGTGCCAGCAGTTTATCACACAGGGTGGACGAGCCCTATAATTCACCCCTCCACTTT.

This chain connects TRBV19 to TRBJ2-5; 8 nucleotides agree with TRBD2. CDR3 size: 15 residues. The V gene end was trimmed by 6 bases and the J gene end by 4 bases; junction bases not matched to a gene: 10. Germline V gives CDR1 LNHDA, CDR2 SQIVND (reference sequence). The CDR3 DNA follows: TGTGCCAGTAGAGCGACCGGGACTAGTTTAGAGACCCAGTACTTC. This gives the protein CASRATGTSLETQYF. The full variable domain, with the rest looked up from reference TRBV19 and TRBJ2-5, is DGGITQSPKYLFRKEGQNVTLSCEQNLNHDAMYWYRQDPGQGLRLIYYSQIVNDFQKGDIAEGYSVSREKKESFPLTVTSAQKNPTAFYLCASRATGTSLETQYFGPGTRLLVL.

In this sample, this clone turned up a few times. The rearrangement links TRBV21-1 to TRBJ2-7; whether TRBD1, the table's D call, matches the DNA was not checked. TRBV21-1 is designated a pseudogene. The CDR3 is 13 residues long. The CDR3 DNA reads TGTGCCAGACGGGACAGGGACTCCTACGAGCAGTACTTC. Protein: CARRDRDSYEQYF.

V usage is TRBV6-5 and J usage is TRBJ2-3; no reliable D call. Germline V gene data show CDR1 as MNHEY and CDR2 as SVGAGI. CDR3 length equals 11 residues. Trimming left V 7 bases short and J 5 bases short, with 7 bases between. The CDR3 nucleotides read TGTGCCAGCACCTACGGAGATACGCAGTATTTT. Translation: CASTYGDTQYF.

The DNA for the CDR3 is TGTGCCAGCAGCCGGGGACAGGGAGACAACTCCTACGAGCAGTACTTC. Protein: CASSRGQGDNSYEQYF. The chain is built from TRBV3-1 (or the pseudogene TRBV3-2) and TRBJ2-7; 9 bases line up with TRBD1. V trimming: 4 bases; J trimming: 0 bases; junction bases outside the gene matches: 7. CDR1 LGHDT and CDR2 YNNKEL come from the germline V gene (reference sequence). The CDR3 contains 16 residues.

V and J are TRBV28 and TRBJ2-1; 10 nucleotides agree with TRBD2. Germline values: CDR1 MDHEN, CDR2 SYDVKM. The V and J ends lost 3 bases and 2 bases, in that order; junction bases with no gene match: 7. This CDR3 contains 17 residues. CDR3 in amino acids: CASSLIAGGFTYNEQFF. As DNA, the CDR3 is TGTGCCAGCAGTTTGATAGCGGGAGGCTTTACCTACAATGAGCAGTTCTTC.